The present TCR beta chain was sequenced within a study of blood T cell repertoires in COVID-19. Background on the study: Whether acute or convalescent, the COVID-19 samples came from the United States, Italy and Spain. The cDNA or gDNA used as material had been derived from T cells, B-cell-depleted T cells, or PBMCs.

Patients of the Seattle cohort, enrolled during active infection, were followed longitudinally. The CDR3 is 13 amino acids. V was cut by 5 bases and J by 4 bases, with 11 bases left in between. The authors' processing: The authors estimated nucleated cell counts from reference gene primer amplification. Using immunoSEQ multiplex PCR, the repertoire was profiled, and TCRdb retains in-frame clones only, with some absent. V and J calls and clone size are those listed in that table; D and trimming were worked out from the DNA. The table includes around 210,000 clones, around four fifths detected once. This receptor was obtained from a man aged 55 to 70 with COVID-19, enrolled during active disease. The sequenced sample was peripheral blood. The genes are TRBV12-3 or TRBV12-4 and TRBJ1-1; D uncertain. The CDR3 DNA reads TGTGCCAGCAGTCCGGGAATCGCCACTGAAGCTTTCTTT. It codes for CASSPGIATEAFF.